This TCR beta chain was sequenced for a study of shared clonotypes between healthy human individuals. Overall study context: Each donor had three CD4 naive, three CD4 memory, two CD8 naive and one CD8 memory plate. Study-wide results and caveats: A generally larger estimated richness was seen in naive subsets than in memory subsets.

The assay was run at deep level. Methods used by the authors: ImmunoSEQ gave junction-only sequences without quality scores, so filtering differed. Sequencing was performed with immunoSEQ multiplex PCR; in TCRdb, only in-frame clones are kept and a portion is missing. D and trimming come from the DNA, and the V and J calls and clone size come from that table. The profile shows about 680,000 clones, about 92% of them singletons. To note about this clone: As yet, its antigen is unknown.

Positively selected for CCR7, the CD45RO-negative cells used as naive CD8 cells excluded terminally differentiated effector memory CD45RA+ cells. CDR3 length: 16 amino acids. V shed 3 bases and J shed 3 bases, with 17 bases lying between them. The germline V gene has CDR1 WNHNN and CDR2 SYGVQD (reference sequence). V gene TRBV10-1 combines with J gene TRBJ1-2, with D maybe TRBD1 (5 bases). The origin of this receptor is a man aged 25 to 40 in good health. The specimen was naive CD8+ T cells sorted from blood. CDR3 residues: CASSDSGRHPDYGYTF. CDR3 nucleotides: TGCGCCAGCAGTGACTCGGGACGGCACCCTGACTATGGCTACACCTTC.